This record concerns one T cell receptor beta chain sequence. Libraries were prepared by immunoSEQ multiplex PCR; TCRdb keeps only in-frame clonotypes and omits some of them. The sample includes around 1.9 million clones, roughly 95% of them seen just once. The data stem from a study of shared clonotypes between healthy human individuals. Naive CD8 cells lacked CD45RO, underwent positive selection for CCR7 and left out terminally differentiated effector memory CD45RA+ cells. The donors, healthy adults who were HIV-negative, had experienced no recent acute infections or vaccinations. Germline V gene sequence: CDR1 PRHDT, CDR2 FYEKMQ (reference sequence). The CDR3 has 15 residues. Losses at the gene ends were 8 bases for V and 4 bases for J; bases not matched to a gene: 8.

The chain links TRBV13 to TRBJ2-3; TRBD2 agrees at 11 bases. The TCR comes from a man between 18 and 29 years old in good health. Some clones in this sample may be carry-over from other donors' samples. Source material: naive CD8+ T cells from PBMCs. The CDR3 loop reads CASALAGEGADTQYF. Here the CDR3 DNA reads TGTGCCAGCGCACTAGCGGGGGAGGGTGCAGATACGCAGTATTTT.